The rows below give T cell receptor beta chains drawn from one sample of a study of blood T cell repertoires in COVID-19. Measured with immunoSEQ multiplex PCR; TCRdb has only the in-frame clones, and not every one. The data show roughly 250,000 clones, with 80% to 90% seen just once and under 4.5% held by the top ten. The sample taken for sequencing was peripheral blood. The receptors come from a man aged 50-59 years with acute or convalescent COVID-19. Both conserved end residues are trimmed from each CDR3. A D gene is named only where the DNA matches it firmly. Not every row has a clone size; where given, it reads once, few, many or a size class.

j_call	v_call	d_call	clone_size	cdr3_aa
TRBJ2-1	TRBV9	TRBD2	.	ASSVVAGGHYEQF
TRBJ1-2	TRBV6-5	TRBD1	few	ASSRGQGQPCT
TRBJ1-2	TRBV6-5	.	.	ASSYSYSHYGYT
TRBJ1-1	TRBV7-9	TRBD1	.	ASSRDSEAF
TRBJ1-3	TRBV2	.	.	ASSEQDSGNTIY
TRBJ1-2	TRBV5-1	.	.	ASSRDTIFYGYT
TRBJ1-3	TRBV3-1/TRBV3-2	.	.	ASSQAFSPPGNTIY
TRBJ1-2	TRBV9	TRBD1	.	ASSVGTGADYGYT
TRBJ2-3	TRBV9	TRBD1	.	ASSVGTGGSSTDTQY
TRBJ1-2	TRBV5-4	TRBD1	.	ASSPNLIGGINYGYT
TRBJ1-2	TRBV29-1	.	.	SVEEGRDGYT
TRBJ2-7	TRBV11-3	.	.	ASSLGTASGEQY
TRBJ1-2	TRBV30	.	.	AWSDGQEFYGYT